Below are 20 T cell receptor beta chains sequenced from a single sample in a study of blood T cells in healthy people across ages. Next came a second PCR, run for 7 to 11 cycles, which used a sample-barcoded 5' primer along with a J-beta primer mix. TCRdb analysed the 5' RACE reads with MiXCR anew, one entry per CDR3 protein. This table holds more than 900,000 distinct CDR3 sequences, approximately 26% found once. These data also formed part of another study, on T cells of mothers and their children.

The sample comprised blood. The receptors derive from a girl aged 2 to 10 in good health.

This clonotype appeared a few times. The rearrangement uses TRBV14 and TRBJ2-5; no firm D call. This CDR3 is 15 amino acids long. Per germline, CDR1 SGHDN and CDR2 FVKESK. Trimming took off 0 bases at V and 5 bases at J, with 13 bases between the two ends. The CDR3 nucleotides are TGTGCCAGCAGCCAAGAGATTGGGCTAAGGGAGACCCAGTACTTC. As protein: CASSQEIGLRETQYF.

V and J are TRBV29-1 and TRBJ2-1; D gene uncertain. Looked up from germline, CDR1 is SQVTM and CDR2 is ANQGSEA. This CDR3 has 12 residues. V gave up 8 bases and J gave up 4 bases, with 12 bases separating them. CDR3 amino acids: CSIPKSYNEQFF. CDR3 bases: TGCAGCATCCCTAAGAGTTACAATGAGCAGTTCTTC.

This clonotype has ten or more counts. The rearrangement uses TRBV6-5 and TRBJ1-1; no clear D. Germline V gives CDR1 MNHEY, CDR2 SVGAGI. This CDR3 region has 11 residues. V was pared by 6 bases and J by 0 bases, with 2 bases between. In DNA, the CDR3 is TGTGCCAGCAGGATGAACACTGAAGCTTTCTTT. Translation gives CASRMNTEAFF.

J is TRBJ2-3 and V is TRBV6-1, with TRBD1 identical over 9 bases. Germline CDR1 reads MNHNS; CDR2 reads SASEGT. The J segment lost 2 bases and the V segment lost 2 bases, leaving 5 bases of the junction unmatched. The CDR3 extends over 16 amino acids. CDR3 nucleotides: TGTGCCAGCAGTGAATGGGGACAGGGTGTCACAGATACGCAGTATTTT. Encoded protein: CASSEWGQGVTDTQYF.

Ten or more counts support this clonotype. The V call is TRBV13, the J call TRBJ2-4, with D hard to call. Germline CDR1 is PRHDT and CDR2 is FYEKMQ (reference sequence). CDR3 length equals 14 residues. V lost 0 bases and J 0 bases, leaving 3 bases between the germline ends. CDR3: CASSLGVAKNIQYF. CDR3 DNA sequence: TGTGCCAGCAGCTTAGGGGTAGCCAAAAACATTCAGTACTTC.

This clonotype was seen only a few times. The chain combines TRBV12-3 or TRBV12-4 with TRBJ1-2; TRBD1 is a possible D gene (6 bases). This CDR3 is built from 13 residues. Trimming shortened V by 5 bases and J by 5 bases, and 12 bases separated the two germline ends. DNA of the CDR3: TGTGCCAGCAGTCAACAGGGATTGTATGGCTACACCTTC. Protein sequence: CASSQQGLYGYTF.

This clonotype was counted between two and nine times. J is TRBJ2-5 and V is TRBV10-3, with 10 bases lining up with TRBD1. Germline V gene data show CDR1 as ENHRY and CDR2 as SYGVKD. The CDR3 length is 13 residues. Unmatched junction bases numbered 3, after V lost 6 bases and J lost 5 bases. CDR3 nucleotide sequence: TGTGCCATCAGCGACAGGGGGCCGGAGACCCAGTACTTC. This translates into CAISDRGPETQYF.

The chain has TRBV12-3 or TRBV12-4 and TRBJ1-5; D gene uncertain. CDR3 size: 14 residues. Trimming stripped 6 bases from V and 7 bases from J, with 16 bases between. The CDR3: CASSAPGGSQPQHF. DNA of the CDR3: TGTGCCAGCAGCGCCCCGGGAGGGAGCCAGCCCCAGCATTTT.

V usage is TRBV7-2 and J usage is TRBJ2-1; D possibly uses TRBD1 or TRBD2 (7 bases each). Trimming took 2 bases from V and 8 from J, leaving 19 bases between them. Per the germline V gene, CDR1 is SGHTA and CDR2 is FQGNSA. This CDR3 comprises 16 residues. CDR3 DNA: TGTGCCAGCAGCTTATCAGGGGGGGCCTATGACGATGAGCAGTTCTTC. It encodes CASSLSGGAYDDEQFF.

This clonotype was seen only once. The V and J genes are TRBV15 and TRBJ2-5; possibly TRBD1 for D (5 bases). This CDR3 is built from 13 residues. The germline V and J ends were trimmed by 4 bases and 4 bases, with 10 bases remaining between them. Per germline, CDR1 LNHNV and CDR2 YYDKDF (reference sequence). The CDR3 reads CATSMGLIETQYF. CDR3 DNA sequence: TGTGCCACCAGCATGGGGCTAATAGAGACCCAGTACTTC.

Only a few counts were recorded for this clonotype. The chain employs TRBV12-3 or TRBV12-4 and TRBJ1-4, with 10 bases matching TRBD1. The V segment lost 8 bases and the J segment 8 bases; nucleotides outside the gene matches: 8. This CDR3 has 14 amino acids. The CDR3 DNA sequence: TGTGCCAGCGGGGGGGACAGGGGTTCGGAAAAACTGTTTTTT. Protein product: CASGGDRGSEKLFF.

A few counts support this clonotype. The rearrangement uses TRBV18 and TRBJ2-1, with 7 nucleotides matching TRBD2. The closer fit of TRBJ2-5 to the DNA end suggests the J call may be wrong. Germline V CDR1 and CDR2: KGHSH, LQKENI. The CDR3 is 14 residues long. The CDR3 nucleotides read TGTGCCAGCTCACCACCAAGCGGGGAAGAGACCCAGTACTTC. It encodes CASSPPSGEETQYF.

This sequence joins TRBV12-3 or TRBV12-4 and TRBJ1-2, with TRBD1 as a possible D gene (5 bases). The CDR3 is made up of 14 amino acids. The ends were cut back, 5 bases at V and 4 bases at J, with 14 bases in the middle. In DNA, the CDR3 is TGTGCCAGCAGTCCGGTGGGGGACCTCTATGGCTACACCTTC. Protein sequence: CASSPVGDLYGYTF.

The J gene is TRBJ1-6, the V gene TRBV20-1, with D possibly matching TRBD1 (6 bases). The V gene's germline CDR1 is DFQATT and CDR2 SNEGSKA (reference sequence). The CDR3 is 13 amino acids. V was trimmed by 8 bases and J by 10 bases, leaving 18 bases between them. CDR3 in amino acids: CSFAGRGRSPLHF. The DNA of the CDR3 is TGCAGTTTTGCGGGACGGGGGCGGTCACCCCTCCACTTT.

This clonotype was counted a few times. The chain has TRBV5-1 and TRBJ2-1; D is perhaps TRBD2 (6 bases). The length of the CDR3 is 16 residues. Germline values: CDR1 SGHRS, CDR2 YFSETQ. The V gene lost 4 bases and the J gene lost 0 bases, with 14 bases spanning the gap. CDR3 amino acids: CASSPRLVSSYNEQFF. The CDR3 bases are TGCGCCAGCAGCCCCCGACTAGTGAGCTCCTACAATGAGCAGTTCTTC. The full variable domain, completed using reference TRBV5-1 and TRBJ2-1, is KAGVTQTPRYLIKTRGQQVTLSCSPISGHRSVSWYQQTPGQGLQFLFEYFSETQRNKGNFPGRFSGRQFSNSRSEMNVSTLELGDSALYLCASSPRLVSSYNEQFFGPGTRLTVL.

The chain links TRBV29-1 to TRBJ2-7, with D perhaps TRBD1 (6 bases). The ends were cut back, 6 bases at V and 0 bases at J, with 12 bases in the middle. Per germline, CDR1 SQVTM and CDR2 ANQGSEA. CDR3 length: 13 amino acids. CDR3 in amino acids: CSVRQVSSYEQYF. CDR3 DNA sequence: TGCAGCGTCCGACAGGTTAGCTCCTACGAGCAGTACTTC.

This clonotype was seen a handful of times. This chain links TRBV29-1 with TRBJ1-2, with unresolved D. This CDR3 is built from 14 residues. Germline CDR1 and CDR2: SQVTM and ANQGSEA. With 3 bases removed from V and 8 bases from J, the gap between germline ends came to 19 bases. The CDR3 DNA follows: TGCAGCGTTGAGGGCCGGCTTGATTTCCTCGGCTACACCTTC. It specifies CSVEGRLDFLGYTF.

This rearrangement joins TRBV10-1 to TRBJ2-2; a possible D gene is TRBD1 (5 bases). V was cut by 4 bases and J by 5 bases, with 8 bases left in between. Germline V lookup: CDR1 WNHNN, CDR2 SYGVQD (reference sequence). CDR3 length equals 13 residues. This chain's CDR3 is CASSGYRTGELFF. The CDR3 region has the DNA TGCGCCAGCAGTGGCTACAGGACCGGGGAGCTGTTTTTT.

This clonotype has more than one count but fewer than ten. CDR3 sequence (DNA): TGTGCCAGCAGCTTAGAACAGATTGGAGCTTTCTTT. It translates to CASSLEQIGAFF. The rearrangement links TRBV13 to TRBJ1-1; D ambiguous. V lost 1 base and J lost 10, with 10 bases in between. Germline CDR1 reads PRHDT; CDR2 reads FYEKMQ (reference sequence). The CDR3 length is 12 residues.

The chain joins TRBV7-2 to TRBJ2-3, with 12 bases matching TRBD1. The V and J ends lost 5 bases and 5 bases, in that order; junction bases with no gene match: 8. This CDR3 region has 16 residues. The germline V gene has CDR1 SGHTA and CDR2 FQGNSA. This chain's CDR3 is CASSPRDRGLGDTQYF. Here the CDR3 DNA reads TGTGCCAGCAGCCCTCGGGACAGGGGGCTTGGAGATACGCAGTATTTT.